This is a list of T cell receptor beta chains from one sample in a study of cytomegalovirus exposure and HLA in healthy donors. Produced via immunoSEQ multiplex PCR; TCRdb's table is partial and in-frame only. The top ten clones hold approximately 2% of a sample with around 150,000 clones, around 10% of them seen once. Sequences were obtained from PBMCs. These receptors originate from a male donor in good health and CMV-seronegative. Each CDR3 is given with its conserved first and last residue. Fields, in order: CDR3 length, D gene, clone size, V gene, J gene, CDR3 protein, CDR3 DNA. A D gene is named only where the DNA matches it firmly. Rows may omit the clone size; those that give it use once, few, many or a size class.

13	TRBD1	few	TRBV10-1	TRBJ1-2	CASSEDRDYGYTF	TGCGCCAGCAGTGAGGACAGGGACTATGGCTACACCTTC
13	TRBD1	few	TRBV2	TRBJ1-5	CASGQGGGQPQHF	TGTGCCAGCGGGCAGGGGGGAGGACAGCCCCAGCATTTT
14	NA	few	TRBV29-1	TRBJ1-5	CSVTYGFGNQPQHF	TGCAGCGTGACTTATGGGTTTGGCAATCAGCCCCAGCATTTT
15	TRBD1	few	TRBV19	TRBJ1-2	CASRPKWTGYYGYTF	TGTGCCAGTAGACCGAAATGGACAGGATACTATGGCTACACCTTC
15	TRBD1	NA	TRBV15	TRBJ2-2	CATSSGTVNTGELFF	TGTGCCACCAGCTCTGGGACAGTAAACACCGGGGAGCTGTTTTTT
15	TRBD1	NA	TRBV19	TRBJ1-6	CASSMTQGVGSPLHF	TGTGCCAGTAGTATGACACAGGGGGTTGGCTCACCCCTCCACTTT
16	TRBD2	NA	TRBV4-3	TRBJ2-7	CASSQHPGTSEDEQYF	TGCGCCAGCAGCCAACATCCCGGGACTAGCGAAGACGAGCAGTACTTC
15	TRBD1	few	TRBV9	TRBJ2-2	CASSVGTVRHGELFF	TGTGCCAGCAGCGTGGGGACAGTTCGACACGGGGAGCTGTTTTTT
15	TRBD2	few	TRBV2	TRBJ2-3	CASSGGLAGVNTQYF	TGTGCCAGCAGTGGTGGGCTAGCGGGAGTGAATACGCAGTATTTT
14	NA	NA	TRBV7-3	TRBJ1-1	CASSAWGGYTEAFF	TGTGCCAGCAGCGCCTGGGGGGGGTACACTGAAGCTTTCTTT
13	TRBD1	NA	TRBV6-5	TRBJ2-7	CATHGTGKYEQYF	TGTGCCACTCATGGGACAGGCAAATACGAGCAGTACTTC
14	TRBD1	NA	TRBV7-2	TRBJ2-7	CASSLPGQGYEQYF	TGTGCCAGCAGCTTACCGGGACAGGGGTACGAGCAGTACTTC
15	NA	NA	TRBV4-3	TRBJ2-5	CASSPEVDLQETQYF	TGCGCCAGCAGCCCCGAGGTTGACTTGCAAGAGACCCAGTACTTC
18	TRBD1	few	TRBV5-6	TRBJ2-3	CASSLFQSRGQGTDTQYF	TGTGCCAGCAGCTTGTTTCAGTCACGCGGACAGGGAACAGATACGCAGTATTTT
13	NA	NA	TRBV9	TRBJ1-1	CASSSGLHTEAFF	TGTGCCAGCAGCTCGGGATTGCACACTGAAGCTTTCTTT
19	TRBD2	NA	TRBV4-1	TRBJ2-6	CASSQFGPAGSSGANVLTF	TGCGCCAGCAGCCAATTCGGCCCAGCGGGAAGCTCTGGGGCCAACGTCCTGACTTTC
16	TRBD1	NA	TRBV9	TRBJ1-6	CASSKGGDSYNSPLHF	TGTGCCAGCAGTAAAGGAGGGGACAGCTATAATTCACCCCTCCACTTT
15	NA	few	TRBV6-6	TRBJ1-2	CASSVGTLGNYGYTF	TGTGCCAGCAGCGTTGGGACACTTGGTAACTATGGCTACACCTTC
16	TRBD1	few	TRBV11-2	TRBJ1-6	CASSLEAVQGVTPLHF	TGTGCCAGCAGCTTAGAGGCGGTCCAGGGGGTCACACCCCTCCACTTT
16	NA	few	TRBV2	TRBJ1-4	CASSEFGVGTNEKLFF	TGTGCCAGCAGTGAATTCGGGGTGGGGACTAATGAAAAACTGTTTTTT
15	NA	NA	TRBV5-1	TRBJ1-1	CASSILQGMNTEAFF	TGCGCCAGCAGCATACTCCAGGGGATGAACACTGAAGCTTTCTTT
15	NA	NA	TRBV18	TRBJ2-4	CASSPGGLAKNIQYF	TGTGCCAGCTCACCCGGGGGACTAGCCAAAAACATTCAGTACTTC
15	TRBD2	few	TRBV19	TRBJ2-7	CASSIGGSSGYEQYF	TGTGCCAGTAGTATTGGAGGATCTAGCGGATACGAGCAGTACTTC
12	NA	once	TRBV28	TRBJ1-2	CASSLPRHGYTF	TGTGCCAGCAGTTTACCCAGGCACGGCTACACCTTC
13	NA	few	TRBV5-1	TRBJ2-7	CASSLNSGGEQYF	TGCGCCAGCAGCTTGAATTCGGGTGGCGAGCAGTACTTC
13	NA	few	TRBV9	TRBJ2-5	CASSVALQETQYF	TGTGCCAGCAGCGTAGCTCTGCAAGAGACCCAGTACTTC
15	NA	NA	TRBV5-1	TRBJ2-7	CASSIRGGYNYEQYF	TGCGCCAGCAGCATCCGTGGGGGGTATAACTACGAGCAGTACTTC